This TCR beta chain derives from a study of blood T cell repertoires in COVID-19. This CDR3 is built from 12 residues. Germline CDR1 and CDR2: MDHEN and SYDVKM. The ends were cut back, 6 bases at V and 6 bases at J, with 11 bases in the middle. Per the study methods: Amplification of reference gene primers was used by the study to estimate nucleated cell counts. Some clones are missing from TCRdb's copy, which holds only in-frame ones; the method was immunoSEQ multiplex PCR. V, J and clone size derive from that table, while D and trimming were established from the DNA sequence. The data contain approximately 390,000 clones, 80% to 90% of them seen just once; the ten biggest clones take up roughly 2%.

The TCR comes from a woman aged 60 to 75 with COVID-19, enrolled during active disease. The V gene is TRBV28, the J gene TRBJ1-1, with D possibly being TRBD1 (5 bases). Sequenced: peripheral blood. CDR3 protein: CASRVRGAEAFF. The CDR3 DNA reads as TGTGCCAGCAGGGTTCGGGGGGCTGAAGCTTTCTTT.